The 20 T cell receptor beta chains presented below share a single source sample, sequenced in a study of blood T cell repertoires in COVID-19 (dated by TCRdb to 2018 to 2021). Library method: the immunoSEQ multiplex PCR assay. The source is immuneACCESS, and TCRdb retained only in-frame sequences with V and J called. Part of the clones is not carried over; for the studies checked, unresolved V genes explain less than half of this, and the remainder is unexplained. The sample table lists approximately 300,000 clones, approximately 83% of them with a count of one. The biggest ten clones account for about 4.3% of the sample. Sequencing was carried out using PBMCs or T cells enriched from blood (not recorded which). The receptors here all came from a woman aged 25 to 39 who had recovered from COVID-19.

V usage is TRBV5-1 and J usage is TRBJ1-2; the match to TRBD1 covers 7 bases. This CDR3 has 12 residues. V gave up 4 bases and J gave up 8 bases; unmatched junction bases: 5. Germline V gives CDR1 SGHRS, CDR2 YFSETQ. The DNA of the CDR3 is TGCGCCAGCAGCCCGGGACAGAGGGGCTACACCTTC. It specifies CASSPGQRGYTF.

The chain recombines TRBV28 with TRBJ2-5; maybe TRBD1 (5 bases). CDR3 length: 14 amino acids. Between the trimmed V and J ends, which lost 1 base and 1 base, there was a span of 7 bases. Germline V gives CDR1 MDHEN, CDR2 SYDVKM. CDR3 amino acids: CASSLSRAQETQYF. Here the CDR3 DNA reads TGTGCCAGCAGTTTATCCAGGGCCCAAGAGACCCAGTACTTC. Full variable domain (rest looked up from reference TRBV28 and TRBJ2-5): DVKVTQSSRYLVKRTGEKVFLECVQDMDHENMFWYRQDPGLGLRLIYFSYDVKMKEKGDIPEGYSVSREKKERFSLILESASTNQTSMYLCASSLSRAQETQYFGPGTRLLVL.

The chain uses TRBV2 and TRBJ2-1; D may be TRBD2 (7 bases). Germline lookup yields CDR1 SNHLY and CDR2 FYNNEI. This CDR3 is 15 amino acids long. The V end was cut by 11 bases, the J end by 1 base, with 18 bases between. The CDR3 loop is CALEGEGRSYNEQFF. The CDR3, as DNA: TGTGCCCTCGAGGGGGAGGGCCGGTCCTACAATGAGCAGTTCTTC. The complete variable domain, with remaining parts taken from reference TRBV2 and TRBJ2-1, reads EPEVTQTPSHQVTQMGQEVILRCVPISNHLYFYWYRQILGQKVEFLVSFYNNEISEKSEIFDDQFSVERPDGSNFTLKIRSTKLEDSAMYFCALEGEGRSYNEQFFGPGTRLTVL.

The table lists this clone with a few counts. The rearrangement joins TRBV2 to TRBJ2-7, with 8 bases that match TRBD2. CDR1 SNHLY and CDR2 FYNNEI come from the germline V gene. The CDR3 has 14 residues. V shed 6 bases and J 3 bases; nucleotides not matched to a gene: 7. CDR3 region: CASRKVAGLYEQYF. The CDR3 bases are TGTGCCAGCAGAAAAGTAGCGGGGCTCTACGAGCAGTACTTC.

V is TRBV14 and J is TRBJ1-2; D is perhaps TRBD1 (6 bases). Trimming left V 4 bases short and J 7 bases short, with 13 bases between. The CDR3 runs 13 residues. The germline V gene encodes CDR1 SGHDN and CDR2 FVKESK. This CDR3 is CASSPGHLSGYTF. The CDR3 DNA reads TGTGCCAGCAGCCCGGGACATTTATCTGGCTACACCTTC.

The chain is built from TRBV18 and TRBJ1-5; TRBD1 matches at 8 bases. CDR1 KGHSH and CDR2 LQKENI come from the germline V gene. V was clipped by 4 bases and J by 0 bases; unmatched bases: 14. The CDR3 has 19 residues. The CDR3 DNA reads TGTGCCAGCTCACGATTCGTTCATCCGGGACAGGATAGCAATCAGCCCCAGCATTTT. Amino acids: CASSRFVHPGQDSNQPQHF.

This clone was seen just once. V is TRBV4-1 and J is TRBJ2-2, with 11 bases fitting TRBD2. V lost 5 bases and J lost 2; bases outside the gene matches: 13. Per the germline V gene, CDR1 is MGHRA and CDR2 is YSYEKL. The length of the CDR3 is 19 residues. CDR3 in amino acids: CASSTPAVTSGINTGELFF. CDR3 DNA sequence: TGCGCCAGCAGCACACCCGCGGTGACTAGCGGGATTAACACCGGGGAGCTGTTTTTT.

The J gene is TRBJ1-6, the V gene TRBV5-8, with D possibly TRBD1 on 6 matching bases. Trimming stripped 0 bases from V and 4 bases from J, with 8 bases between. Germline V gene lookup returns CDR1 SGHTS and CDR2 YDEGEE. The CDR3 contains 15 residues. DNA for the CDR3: TGTGCCAGCAGCTTGGTGCAGGGGTATAATTCACCCCTCCACTTT. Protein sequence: CASSLVQGYNSPLHF.

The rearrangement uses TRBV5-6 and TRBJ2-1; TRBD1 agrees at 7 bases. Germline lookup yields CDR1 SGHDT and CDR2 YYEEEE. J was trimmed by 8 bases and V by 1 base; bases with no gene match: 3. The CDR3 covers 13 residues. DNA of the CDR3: TGTGCCAGCAGCTTGAGGGGGCGGGATGAGCAGTTCTTC. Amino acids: CASSLRGRDEQFF.

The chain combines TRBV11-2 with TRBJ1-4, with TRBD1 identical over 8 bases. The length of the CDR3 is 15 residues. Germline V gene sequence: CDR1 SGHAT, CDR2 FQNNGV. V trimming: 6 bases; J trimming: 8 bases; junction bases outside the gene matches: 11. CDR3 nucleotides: TGTGCCAGCAGTTTAACCGGGACAGGAGGGGAAAAACTGTTTTTT. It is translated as CASSLTGTGGEKLFF.

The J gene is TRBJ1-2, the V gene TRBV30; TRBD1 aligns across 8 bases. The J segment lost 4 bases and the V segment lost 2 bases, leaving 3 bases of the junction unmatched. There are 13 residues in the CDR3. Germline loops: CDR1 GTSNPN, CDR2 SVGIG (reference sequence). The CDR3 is CAWSITGGYGYTF. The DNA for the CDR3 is TGTGCCTGGAGTATAACAGGGGGCTATGGCTACACCTTC.

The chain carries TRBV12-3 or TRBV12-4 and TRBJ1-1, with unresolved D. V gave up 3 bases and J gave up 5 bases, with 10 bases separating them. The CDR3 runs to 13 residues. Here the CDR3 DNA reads TGTGCCAGCAGTTTCGTCTTAGCAACTGAAGCTTTCTTT. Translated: CASSFVLATEAFF.

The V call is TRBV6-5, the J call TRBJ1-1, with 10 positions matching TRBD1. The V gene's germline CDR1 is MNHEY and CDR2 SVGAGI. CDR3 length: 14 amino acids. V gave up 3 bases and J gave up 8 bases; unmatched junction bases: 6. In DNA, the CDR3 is TGTGCCAGCAGTTATAAGGGACAGGGGAACGAAGCTTTCTTT. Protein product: CASSYKGQGNEAFF.

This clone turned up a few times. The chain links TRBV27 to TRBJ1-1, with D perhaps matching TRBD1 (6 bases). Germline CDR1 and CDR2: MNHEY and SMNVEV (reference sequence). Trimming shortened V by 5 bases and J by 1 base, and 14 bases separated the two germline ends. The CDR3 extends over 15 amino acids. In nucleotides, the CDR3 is TGTGCCAGCAGTATCGTGGACAGCGGGAACACTGAAGCTTTCTTT. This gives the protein CASSIVDSGNTEAFF.

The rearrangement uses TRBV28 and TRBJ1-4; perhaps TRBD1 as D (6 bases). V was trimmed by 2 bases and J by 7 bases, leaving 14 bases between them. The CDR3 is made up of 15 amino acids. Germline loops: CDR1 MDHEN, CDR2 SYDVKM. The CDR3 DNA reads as TGTGCCAGCAGTTTACCTCAGGGGCGGTCTGAAAAACTGTTTTTT. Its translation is CASSLPQGRSEKLFF.

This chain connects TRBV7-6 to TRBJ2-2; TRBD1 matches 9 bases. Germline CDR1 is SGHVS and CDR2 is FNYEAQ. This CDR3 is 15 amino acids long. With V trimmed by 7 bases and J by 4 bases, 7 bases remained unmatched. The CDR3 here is CASMGQGISTGELFF. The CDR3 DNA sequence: TGTGCCAGCATGGGACAGGGAATTAGCACCGGGGAGCTGTTTTTT.

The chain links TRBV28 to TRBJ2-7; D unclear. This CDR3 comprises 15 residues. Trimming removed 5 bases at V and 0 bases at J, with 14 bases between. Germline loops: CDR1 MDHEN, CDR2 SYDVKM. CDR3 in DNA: TGTGCCAGCAGTGAAACATTGGAGAGCTCCTACGAGCAGTACTTC. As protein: CASSETLESSYEQYF.

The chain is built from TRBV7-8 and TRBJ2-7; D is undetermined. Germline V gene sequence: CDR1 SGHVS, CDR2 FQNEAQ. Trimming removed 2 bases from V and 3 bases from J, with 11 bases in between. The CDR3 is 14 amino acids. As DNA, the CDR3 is TGTGCCAGCAGCTTATACGGGTTCCGCTACGAGCAGTACTTC. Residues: CASSLYGFRYEQYF.

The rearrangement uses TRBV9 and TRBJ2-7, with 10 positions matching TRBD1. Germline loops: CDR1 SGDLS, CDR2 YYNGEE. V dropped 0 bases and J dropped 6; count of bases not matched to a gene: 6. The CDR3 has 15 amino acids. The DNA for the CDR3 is TGTGCCAGCAGCGTAGTTTCAGGGACAGGGGTCGAGCAGTACTTC. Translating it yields CASSVVSGTGVEQYF.

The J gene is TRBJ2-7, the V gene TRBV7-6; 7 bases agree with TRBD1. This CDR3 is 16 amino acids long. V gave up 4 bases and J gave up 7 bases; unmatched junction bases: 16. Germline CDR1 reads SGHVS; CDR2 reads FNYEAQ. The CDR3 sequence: CASSSTGGQASREQYF. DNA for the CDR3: TGTGCCAGCAGCTCGACGGGTGGACAGGCCTCGCGTGAGCAGTACTTC.